These 28 T cell receptor beta chains share one sample of origin, sequenced in a study of technical replicates of blood from a few donors. The data were produced by immunoSEQ multiplex PCR, yet TCRdb's version contains in-frame clones alone and is incomplete. The sample contains tens of thousands of clones, about nine tenths of which appear only once. Specimen: T cells isolated from PBMCs. Source of these receptors: a human donor in good health.

This clone was observed once. V is TRBV29-1 and J is TRBJ2-1, with 9 bases that match TRBD1. The germline V gene has CDR1 SQVTM and CDR2 ANQGSEA. V lost 2 bases to trimming and J lost 7 bases; unmatched junction nucleotides: 9. The CDR3 covers 15 residues. The CDR3 loop reads CSVENRGTGRNEQFF. Here the CDR3 DNA reads TGCAGCGTTGAAAACAGGGGGACAGGGAGGAATGAGCAGTTCTTC.

The chain combines TRBV5-1 with TRBJ1-5, with unresolved D. The V end was cut by 4 bases, the J end by 7 bases, with 12 bases between. The CDR3 runs to 13 residues. CDR1 is SGHRS and CDR2 is YFSETQ in the germline V gene. The CDR3 loop reads CASSRTPGQPQHF. The CDR3 nucleotides read TGCGCCAGCAGCCGGACCCCGGGGCAGCCCCAGCATTTT.

The rearrangement joins TRBV9 to TRBJ1-3; 8 positions match TRBD1. The ends lost 4 bases at V and 13 bases at J; junction bases unmatched: 13. Germline V lookup: CDR1 SGDLS, CDR2 YYNGEE. The CDR3 contains 14 residues. The CDR3 protein is CASSPQRQGIGIYF. The CDR3 DNA follows: TGTGCCAGCAGCCCTCAGAGACAGGGGATAGGTATATATTTT.

In this sample, this clone turned up a few times. The rearrangement uses TRBV6-1 and TRBJ1-1; 7 bases are shared with TRBD1. The V and J ends lost 2 bases and 7 bases, in that order; junction bases with no gene match: 7. This CDR3 contains 14 residues. Germline V gene lookup returns CDR1 MNHNS and CDR2 SASEGT. In DNA form, the CDR3 reads TGTGCCAGCAGTGAATCGTGGAGGGACAGTGAAGCTTTCTTT. Translating it yields CASSESWRDSEAFF.

The chain joins TRBV6-4 to TRBJ1-2; a weak D match, TRBD1 (5 bases). V shed 6 bases and J shed 2 bases, with 7 bases lying between them. Germline lookup yields CDR1 MRHNA and CDR2 SNTAGT. The CDR3 loop spans 12 amino acids. CDR3 sequence: CASRQENYGYTF. The CDR3, as DNA: TGTGCCAGCAGACAGGAAAACTATGGCTACACCTTC.

The chain links TRBV5-4 to TRBJ2-5, with D perhaps TRBD1 (6 bases). Germline values: CDR1 SGHNT, CDR2 YYREEE (reference sequence). Trimming cost V 2 bases and J 1 base, with 12 bases left between them. The length of the CDR3 is 15 residues. In DNA, the CDR3 is TGTGCCAGCAGCTTAACAGGGATCTTCCAAGAGACCCAGTACTTC. Translating it yields CASSLTGIFQETQYF. The complete variable domain, with remaining parts taken from reference TRBV5-4 and TRBJ2-5, reads ETGVTQSPTHLIKTRGQQVTLRCSSQSGHNTVSWYQQALGQGPQFIFQYYREEENGRGNFPPRFSGLQFPNYSSELNVNALELDDSALYLCASSLTGIFQETQYFGPGTRLLVL.

The CDR3 DNA is TGTGCCAGCAGCGACAAGAGCTACGAGCAGTACTTC. Its translation: CASSDKSYEQYF. This chain links TRBV11-2 with TRBJ2-7; D remains unclear. V was clipped by 5 bases and J by 3 bases, with 8 bases between them. CDR1 and CDR2 (germline): SGHAT, FQNNGV. The CDR3 length is 12 residues. The full variable domain, with the rest looked up from reference TRBV11-2 and TRBJ2-7, is EAGVAQSPRYKIIEKRQSVAFWCNPISGHATLYWYQQILGQGPKLLIQFQNNGVVDDSQLPKDRFSAERLKGVDSTLKIQPAKLEDSAVYLCASSDKSYEQYFGPGTRLTVT.

The J gene is TRBJ2-7, the V gene TRBV9; TRBD2 matches at 9 bases. From germline, CDR1 is SGDLS and CDR2 YYNGEE. V shed 3 bases and J 1 base; nucleotides not matched to a gene: 14. This CDR3 comprises 18 residues. CDR3 bases: TGTGCCAGCAGCGCACCCCCAGGGTTAGCGGGAGAGTCCTACGAGCAGTACTTC. Translating it yields CASSAPPGLAGESYEQYF.

The chain recombines TRBV10-1 with TRBJ2-7; no firm D call. V was shortened by 6 bases and J by 5 bases, with 20 bases between the two germline ends. The V gene's germline CDR1 is WNHNN and CDR2 SYGVQD (reference sequence). The CDR3 loop spans 15 amino acids. CDR3 DNA: TGCGCCAGCAGACTTGCCCCCGCGCCGGGTGACGAGCAGTACTTC. Translating it yields CASRLAPAPGDEQYF.

V usage is TRBV2 and J usage is TRBJ2-1; 10 bases are a match to TRBD2. This CDR3 is built from 13 residues. J lost 5 bases, V lost 10 bases, and 5 bases had no gene match. Germline V gene lookup returns CDR1 SNHLY and CDR2 FYNNEI. DNA of the CDR3: TGTGCCACAACCGGGACTAGCGACAATGAGCAGTTCTTC. Translated: CATTGTSDNEQFF.

The rearrangement joins TRBV7-9 to TRBJ2-1, with D hard to call. The germline V and J ends were trimmed by 5 bases and 6 bases, with 8 bases remaining between them. CDR3 length equals 12 residues. Germline V gene sequence: CDR1 SEHNR, CDR2 FQNEAQ (reference sequence). The CDR3 reads CASSRYRNEQFF. In DNA form, the CDR3 reads TGTGCCAGCAGCCGGTATCGCAATGAGCAGTTCTTC.

V and J are TRBV10-3 and TRBJ1-2, with a tentative D call TRBD1 (6 bases). Germline values: CDR1 ENHRY, CDR2 SYGVKD. This CDR3 is 15 amino acids long. Trimming left V 3 bases short and J 4 bases short, with 15 bases between. The CDR3 is CAISDQDSQSYGYTF. In DNA form, the CDR3 reads TGTGCCATCAGTGACCAGGACAGCCAATCCTATGGCTACACCTTC.

The chain couples TRBV5-6 to TRBJ2-3, with 7 bases aligning to TRBD1. Germline values: CDR1 SGHDT, CDR2 YYEEEE. The trim removed 2 bases at V and 0 bases at J, leaving 9 bases unmatched. The CDR3 contains 17 residues. This CDR3 reads CASSLASGTASTDTQYF. Here the CDR3 DNA reads TGTGCCAGCAGCTTAGCCTCCGGGACAGCTAGCACAGATACGCAGTATTTT.

CDR3 amino acids: CSVSGVSSGIDEQYF. The CDR3 DNA sequence: TGCAGCGTTTCCGGGGTCTCTAGCGGGATCGACGAGCAGTACTTC. The V gene is TRBV29-1, the J gene TRBJ2-7; TRBD2 matches 9 bases. The CDR3 has 15 residues. The trim removed 5 bases at V and 5 bases at J, leaving 13 bases unmatched. Germline CDR1 SQVTM, CDR2 ANQGSEA.

The V call is TRBV9, the J call TRBJ2-3; 7 nucleotides align to TRBD2. CDR3 size: 16 residues. Germline V gives CDR1 SGDLS, CDR2 YYNGEE. V dropped 4 bases and J dropped 0; count of bases not matched to a gene: 8. The CDR3 region is CASSLGAGASTDTQYF. CDR3 DNA sequence: TGTGCCAGCAGCCTTGGGGCGGGAGCTAGCACAGATACGCAGTATTTT.

This clone was found once. The chain carries TRBV10-2 and TRBJ2-7, with D perhaps matching TRBD2 (7 bases). The germline CDR1 and CDR2 sequences are WSHSY and SAAADI. The CDR3 consists of 15 residues. Trimming pared 2 bases from V and 1 base from J, leaving 12 bases between. The CDR3 spells CASSEPGGFSYEQYF. CDR3 in DNA: TGCGCCAGCAGTGAGCCGGGGGGCTTTTCCTACGAGCAGTACTTC.

For the CDR3, the DNA is TGTGCCAGCAGCGTAGCTCCTGATTTAGGACAGGCTTACAATGAGCAGTTCTTC. Encoded protein: CASSVAPDLGQAYNEQFF. The chain has TRBV9 and TRBJ2-1, with TRBD1 matching 7 bases. Germline V gene sequence: CDR1 SGDLS, CDR2 YYNGEE. The CDR3 spans 18 residues. V shed 0 bases and J 4 bases; nucleotides not matched to a gene: 13. Complete variable domain (other parts from reference TRBV9 and TRBJ2-1): DSGVTQTPKHLITATGQRVTLRCSPRSGDLSVYWYQQSLDQGLQFLIQYYNGEERAKGNILERFSAQQFPDLHSELNLSSLELGDSALYFCASSVAPDLGQAYNEQFFGPGTRLTVL.

DNA of the CDR3: TGTGCCAGCACTACCGACAGGAGGCGGACTGAAGCTTTCTTT. Translation gives CASTTDRRRTEAFF. J is TRBJ1-1 and V is TRBV28, with a tentative D call TRBD1 (6 bases). The CDR3 covers 14 residues. Germline V lookup: CDR1 MDHEN, CDR2 SYDVKM. The V gene lost 7 bases and the J gene lost 5 bases, with 17 bases spanning the gap.

The chain combines TRBV30 with TRBJ1-5; a possible D gene is TRBD1 (6 bases). The CDR3 is 14 residues long. Trimming removed 3 bases at V and 5 bases at J, with 14 bases between. CDR1 is GTSNPN and CDR2 is SVGIG in the germline V gene (reference sequence). The CDR3 sequence: CAWSPGRGDQPQHF. The CDR3 region has the DNA TGTGCCTGGAGCCCCGGGAGGGGGGATCAGCCCCAGCATTTT.

Here the CDR3 reads CASSWTGPGNTIYF. In DNA, the CDR3 is TGTGCCAGCTCTTGGACAGGGCCTGGAAACACCATATATTTT. V and J are TRBV2 and TRBJ1-3, with TRBD1 matching over 8 bases. This CDR3 region has 14 residues. Germline trimming cut 8 bases from V and 2 bases from J; bases unmatched to any gene: 5. Germline values: CDR1 SNHLY, CDR2 FYNNEI.

This clone was seen more than once but under ten times. The chain couples TRBV5-1 to TRBJ2-3, with 12 bases identical to TRBD2. The ends lost 4 bases at V and 5 bases at J; junction bases unmatched: 8. This CDR3 region has 16 residues. Germline V CDR1 and CDR2: SGHRS, YFSETQ. CDR3 in amino acids: CASSAVTSGRRDTQYF. The DNA of the CDR3 is TGCGCCAGCAGCGCCGTTACTAGCGGGAGGCGAGATACGCAGTATTTT.

This rearrangement joins TRBV4-1 to TRBJ2-7; D perhaps matches TRBD1 (6 bases). Germline V CDR1 and CDR2: MGHRA, YSYEKL. The V and J ends lost 3 bases and 2 bases respectively, with 17 bases between them. The CDR3 totals 16 residues. CDR3: CASSQVPGTLTYEQYF. The CDR3 nucleotides are TGCGCCAGCAGCCAGGTCCCCGGGACACTCACCTACGAGCAGTACTTC.

The rearrangement joins TRBV7-2 to TRBJ2-7, with D possibly matching TRBD2 (5 bases). V was clipped by 5 bases and J by 7 bases, with 21 bases between them. This CDR3 region has 15 residues. Germline assignment: CDR1 SGHTA and CDR2 FQGNSA. CDR3 DNA: TGTGCCAGCAGCCCAAACTTAGGAGGCCCTTGGGAGCAGTACTTC. Translated, it gives CASSPNLGGPWEQYF.

J is TRBJ2-2 and V is TRBV5-4, with 9 bases lining up with TRBD2. Germline assignment: CDR1 SGHNT and CDR2 YYREEE (reference sequence). J gave up 6 bases and V 5 bases, and 8 bases lay outside the gene matches. The CDR3 has 15 amino acids. CDR3 sequence (DNA): TGTGCCAGCAGGAGGGCGGGAGGGCCAGCCGGGGAGCTGTTTTTT. Its translation: CASRRAGGPAGELFF.

Concerning this clone itself: At one end, the junction sequence differs from germline, possibly due to a read error. The chain couples TRBV7-3 to TRBJ1-1, with D unclear. The CDR3 is 13 residues long. The V gene's germline CDR1 is SGHTA and CDR2 FQGTGA. CDR3 residues: CASSHYTAAIEDF. CDR3 sequence (DNA): TGTGCCAGCAGCCATTATACAGCGGCGATTGAGGACTTT.

The chain has TRBV6-5 and TRBJ2-3; possibly TRBD2 for D (6 bases). CDR1 MNHEY and CDR2 SVGAGI come from the germline V gene. V was cut by 6 bases and J by 4 bases, with 11 bases left in between. The CDR3 has 13 amino acids. The CDR3: CASSLGTADTQYF. The CDR3 coding sequence is TGTGCCAGCAGCCTCGGGACTGCAGATACGCAGTATTTT.

The chain joins TRBV28 to TRBJ1-3; perhaps TRBD1 as D (6 bases). Trimming cost V 11 bases and J 3 bases, with 11 bases left between them. Germline CDR1 is MDHEN and CDR2 is SYDVKM. CDR3 length: 12 amino acids. The CDR3 sequence is CAVTGLGNTIYF. The CDR3 coding sequence is TGTGCCGTAACAGGGCTTGGAAACACCATATATTTT.

The chain uses TRBV15 and TRBJ2-5, with D tentatively TRBD2 (6 bases). The CDR3 has 15 residues. Looked up from germline, CDR1 is LNHNV and CDR2 is YYDKDF (reference sequence). Trimming removed 10 bases at V and 1 base at J, with 19 bases between. The chain's CDR3 is CASAPGDSLQETQYF. Written as DNA, the CDR3 is TGTGCCAGCGCCCCCGGGGACTCACTCCAAGAGACCCAGTACTTC.